The rows below give T cell receptor beta chains drawn from one sample of a study of CD8 T cells in ankylosing spondylitis. TCRdb reprocessed the 5' RACE reads with MiXCR, giving one entry per CDR3 protein. The sample holds under 300,000 distinct CDR3 sequences, about 10% seen once. Sequences were obtained from blood, either unsorted or a sorted T cell fraction (not recorded which). These receptors all come from a male donor with ankylosing spondylitis or in good health (not recorded which). Both conserved end residues are part of each CDR3. The D gene is left open where the match is weak. Where a row states a size, it is once, few, many or the class of an expanded clone; other rows omit it.

CDR3	DNA	J	size	V	length	D
CASSSTGTESYEQYF	TGCGCCAGCAGCAGCACCGGGACGGAGTCCTACGAGCAGTACTTC	TRBJ2-7	.	TRBV5-1	15	.
CSATPGTSVEHTQYF	TGCAGTGCTACGCCTGGGACTAGCGTGGAACATACGCAGTATTTT	TRBJ2-3	many	TRBV20-1	15	TRBD2
CASSLGLAGIPDTQYF	TGTGCCAGCAGTTTGGGACTAGCGGGGATCCCGGATACGCAGTATTTT	TRBJ2-3	many	TRBV12-3/TRBV12-4	16	TRBD2
CASSEWDSVYNEQFF	TGTGCCAGCAGTGAATGGGACTCCGTCTACAATGAGCAGTTCTTC	TRBJ2-1	many	TRBV2	15	.
CASSQGGGNSPQHF	TGCGCCAGCAGCCAAGGGGGGGGAAATTCGCCCCAGCATTTT	TRBJ1-5	few	TRBV4-1	14	.
CASSGPGQGEKLFF	TGTGCCAGCAGTGGACCGGGACAGGGCGAAAAACTGTTTTTT	TRBJ1-4	many	TRBV6-1	14	TRBD1
CASSSVIGTVYNEQFF	TGCGCCAGCAGCTCGGTTATTGGGACAGTCTACAATGAGCAGTTCTTC	TRBJ2-1	many	TRBV5-1	16	TRBD1
CSAIRDRDNSPLHF	TGCAGTGCTATCCGGGACAGGGATAATTCACCCCTCCACTTT	TRBJ1-6	many	TRBV20-1	14	TRBD1
CASSYQKGLLAKNIQYF	TGCGCCAGCAGCTACCAAAAGGGCCTTCTAGCCAAAAACATTCAGTACTTC	TRBJ2-4	few	TRBV5-1	17	.
CASSTPWETQYF	TGTGCCAGCAGCACTCCTTGGGAGACCCAGTACTTC	TRBJ2-5	.	TRBV7-9	12	.
CASTLSGTGSLQETQYF	TGCGCCAGCACCCTAAGTGGGACAGGGTCCCTCCAAGAGACCCAGTACTTC	TRBJ2-5	many	TRBV5-1	17	TRBD1
CASSPGGSYEQYF	TGTGCCAGCAGCCCCGGGGGGTCCTACGAGCAGTACTTC	TRBJ2-7	many	TRBV25-1	13	TRBD2
CASSARGQGTSGYTF	TGTGCCAGTAGCGCCCGTGGGCAGGGAACTTCTGGCTACACCTTC	TRBJ1-2	many	TRBV19	15	.
CASTPSGESYNEQFF	TGTGCCAGCACCCCCTCCGGGGAATCCTACAATGAGCAGTTCTTC	TRBJ2-1	many	TRBV12-3/TRBV12-4	15	.
CASSPAGGDYGYTF	TGTGCCAGCAGCCCGGCGGGGGGCGACTATGGCTACACCTTC	TRBJ1-2	many	TRBV3-1	14	.
CAISESAYGYTF	TGTGCCATCAGTGAGTCCGCCTATGGCTACACCTTC	TRBJ1-2	many	TRBV10-3	12	.
CSVVSGQGAEKLFF	TGCAGCGTTGTCTCGGGACAGGGGGCTGAAAAACTGTTTTTT	TRBJ1-4	many	TRBV29-1	14	TRBD1
CASSPDRSNTEAFF	TGCGCCAGCAGCCCGGACAGGTCGAACACTGAAGCTTTCTTT	TRBJ1-1	.	TRBV5-1	14	TRBD1
CASSFSGLPRETQYF	TGTGCCAGCAGCTTTTCTGGACTGCCGAGAGAGACCCAGTACTTC	TRBJ2-5	.	TRBV7-2	15	.
CASSYNSGRKETQYF	TGCGCCAGCAGCTACAATAGCGGGAGGAAAGAGACCCAGTACTTC	TRBJ2-5	many	TRBV4-1	15	TRBD2
CSAPSGTSGTGELFF	TGCAGTGCTCCCTCCGGGACTAGTGGGACCGGGGAGCTGTTTTTT	TRBJ2-2	many	TRBV20-1	15	TRBD2
CASSFRTGHYEQYF	TGCGCCAGCAGCTTCCGGACAGGGCACTACGAGCAGTACTTC	TRBJ2-7	few	TRBV5-1	14	TRBD1
CASSFGGGNEQYF	TGTGCCAGCAGCTTTGGGGGGGGAAACGAGCAGTACTTC	TRBJ2-7	few	TRBV7-9	13	TRBD2
CASSSLGQGPNTEAFF	TGTGCCAGCAGTTCACTGGGGCAGGGACCGAACACTGAAGCTTTCTTT	TRBJ1-1	many	TRBV6-5	16	.
CASSFRTGAYEQYF	TGTGCCAGCAGCTTTCGGACAGGGGCCTACGAGCAGTACTTC	TRBJ2-7	few	TRBV7-2	14	TRBD1
CASSLPPSGSVKGTGELFF	TGTGCCAGCAGCTTACCGCCTAGCGGGAGCGTTAAAGGCACCGGGGAGCTGTTTTTT	TRBJ2-2	few	TRBV11-1	19	TRBD2
CASSLGFGQVYEQYF	TGTGCCAGCAGCTTAGGTTTCGGACAGGTCTACGAGCAGTACTTC	TRBJ2-7	many	TRBV7-2	15	TRBD1
CASSSPGYGYTF	TGTGCCAGCAGCTCGCCAGGGTACGGCTACACCTTC	TRBJ1-2	.	TRBV12-3/TRBV12-4	12	.
CASSYGAGVSEAFF	TGTGCCAGCAGTTACGGTGCTGGGGTATCTGAAGCTTTCTTT	TRBJ1-1	.	TRBV6-2/TRBV6-3	14	.
CASSFSGTNNEQFF	TGCGCCAGCAGCTTCTCCGGGACTAACAATGAGCAGTTCTTC	TRBJ2-1	.	TRBV5-1	14	TRBD2
CASSIRGGGANNEQFF	TGTGCCAGTAGCATACGGGGCGGGGGGGCCAACAATGAGCAGTTCTTC	TRBJ2-1	few	TRBV19	16	TRBD2
CSASRRVRYGYTF	TGCAGTGCTAGCCGTAGGGTCCGCTATGGCTACACCTTC	TRBJ1-2	many	TRBV20-1	13	.
CASSLQGANNEQFF	TGTGCCAGCAGCTTACAGGGGGCGAACAATGAGCAGTTCTTC	TRBJ2-1	few	TRBV7-9	14	TRBD1
CASSSEGTVRNEQFF	TGTGCCAGCAGCTCAGAGGGGACTGTACGAAATGAGCAGTTCTTC	TRBJ2-1	many	TRBV11-2	15	.
CASSLLEHYEQYF	TGCGCCAGCAGCTTGTTGGAGCACTACGAGCAGTACTTC	TRBJ2-7	.	TRBV5-1	13	.
CSVGDSYFQETQYF	TGCAGCGTGGGGGACAGCTACTTCCAAGAGACCCAGTACTTC	TRBJ2-5	few	TRBV29-1	14	TRBD1
CSASPSTSGWETQYF	TGCAGTGCTAGCCCCTCGACTAGCGGGTGGGAGACCCAGTACTTC	TRBJ2-5	many	TRBV20-1	15	TRBD2
CASTSGTSYNEQFF	TGCGCCAGCACATCCGGGACGTCCTACAATGAGCAGTTCTTC	TRBJ2-1	many	TRBV5-1	14	.
CASSFTGGANVLTF	TGCGCCAGCAGCTTCACCGGAGGGGCCAACGTCCTGACTTTC	TRBJ2-6	many	TRBV5-1	14	.
CASSQASGRGSYEQYF	TGTGCCAGCAGCCAGGCCAGCGGGAGAGGCTCCTACGAGCAGTACTTC	TRBJ2-7	many	TRBV3-1	16	TRBD2
CASSFAGGLGTDTQYF	TGTGCCAGCAGCTTCGCAGGGGGCCTCGGGACAGATACGCAGTATTTT	TRBJ2-3	many	TRBV13	16	TRBD1
CASTQTLGDTQYF	TGCGCCAGCACCCAAACTTTAGGAGATACGCAGTATTTT	TRBJ2-3	many	TRBV5-1	13	.
CASGRQGATEAFF	TGCGCCAGCGGGAGACAGGGGGCCACTGAAGCTTTCTTT	TRBJ1-1	many	TRBV5-1	13	TRBD1
CASSLMGFNYGYTF	TGTGCCAGCAGCTTGATGGGCTTCAACTATGGCTACACCTTC	TRBJ1-2	many	TRBV5-6	14	.
CSAFSGTDTQYF	TGCAGTGCTTTTAGCGGCACAGATACGCAGTATTTT	TRBJ2-3	many	TRBV20-1	12	.